These T cell receptor beta chains were read from a single sample in a study of cytomegalovirus exposure and HLA in healthy donors. Method: immunoSEQ multiplex PCR; TCRdb's copy keeps in-frame clones and lacks some. The sample shows 110,000 to 150,000 clones, nearly 80% of them seen only once. Sequenced material: PBMCs. The receptors come from a woman aged 25 to 39 in good health and CMV-seronegative. CDR3s include the opening cysteine and the closing phenylalanine or tryptophan. The order of the fields is J gene, D gene, V gene, clone size, CDR3 DNA, CDR3 protein. A D gene is named only where the DNA matches it firmly. Rows may omit the clone size; those that give it use once, few, many or a size class.

TRBJ2-1	-	TRBV19	-	TGTGCCAGTAGTATCAGTACAGGTTCCTACAATGAGCAGTTCTTC	CASSISTGSYNEQFF
TRBJ1-1	-	TRBV18	few	TGTGCCAGCTCACTGGACAGATTGAACACTGAAGCTTTCTTT	CASSLDRLNTEAFF
TRBJ1-3	-	TRBV5-1	-	TGCGCCAGCAGCAGCCAGGGTCCGGACACCATATATTTT	CASSSQGPDTIYF
TRBJ2-7	-	TRBV5-8	few	TGTGCCAGCAGCCCAGGGCCTTCCTACGAGCAGTACTTC	CASSPGPSYEQYF
TRBJ2-4	-	TRBV6-6	-	TGTGCCAGCAATCCGGGGGCCAAAAACATTCAGTACTTC	CASNPGAKNIQYF
TRBJ1-5	-	TRBV6-5	-	TGTGCCAGCAGTTACTCCTTGAATCAGCCCCAGCATTTT	CASSYSLNQPQHF
TRBJ1-1	-	TRBV7-9	once	TGTGCCAGCAGCTTAGACGTGAGGAACACTGAAGCTTTCTTT	CASSLDVRNTEAFF
TRBJ2-1	-	TRBV6-5	few	TGTGCCAGCAGTTACGCGGGGGCTAACTACAATGAGCAGTTCTTC	CASSYAGANYNEQFF
TRBJ1-1	-	TRBV7-9	-	TGTGCCAGCAGCTACTCAGGGGACACTGAAGCTTTCTTT	CASSYSGDTEAFF
TRBJ2-5	-	TRBV5-6	few	TGTGCCAGCAGCCCACAGGGTGGAGAGACCCAGTACTTC	CASSPQGGETQYF
TRBJ1-2	-	TRBV25-1	-	TGTGCCAGCAGTGATCTTGCGGGCGGCTACACCTTC	CASSDLAGGYTF
TRBJ1-2	-	TRBV4-1	-	TGCGCCAGCAGCCAAGATCCAGGGTCTAACTATGGCTACACCTTC	CASSQDPGSNYGYTF
TRBJ2-7	-	TRBV5-1	-	TGCGCCAGCTCCGGGGGCTACGAGCAGTACTTC	CASSGGYEQYF
TRBJ2-2	-	TRBV27	-	TGTGCCAGCAGGGTGAGGATAAACACCGGGGAGCTGTTTTTT	CASRVRINTGELFF
TRBJ1-1	-	TRBV7-2	-	TGTGCCAGCCTCCTCCAGTCCCTAGGGGGCACTGAAGCTTTCTTT	CASLLQSLGGTEAFF
TRBJ1-2	TRBD1	TRBV10-3	-	TGTGCCATCAGTTCCGGGACAGAAAATGGCTACACCTTC	CAISSGTENGYTF
TRBJ2-5	-	TRBV11-2	-	TGTGCCAGCAGCTTAAACAGGGCAGCTCAAGAGACCCAGTACTTC	CASSLNRAAQETQYF
TRBJ1-2	TRBD1	TRBV2	-	TGTGCCAGCAGCCCAGGGGGCTATGGCTACACCTTC	CASSPGGYGYTF
TRBJ2-5	TRBD2	TRBV13	-	TGTGCCAGCAGCCCGAGGGGAGCGGGGGAAGAGACCCAGTACTTC	CASSPRGAGEETQYF
TRBJ1-1	-	TRBV6-5	-	TGTGCCAGCAGTCCCGTCCAGATGGTTGCTGGAGCTTTCTTT	CASSPVQMVAGAFF
TRBJ2-3	-	TRBV6-1	-	TGTGCCAGCAAGATCAGGGCCACAGATACGCAGTATTTT	CASKIRATDTQYF
TRBJ2-4	TRBD1	TRBV7-6	-	TGTGCCAGCAGCCTACAGGGGAGTTGGGGAAACATTCAGTACTTC	CASSLQGSWGNIQYF
TRBJ2-5	-	TRBV21-1	-	TGTGCCAGCAGCAAAGAGGAAAACCAGAGGGAGACCCAGTACTTC	CASSKEENQRETQYF
TRBJ2-7	TRBD2	TRBV2	-	TGTGCCAGCAGTGGGTCGGGGCCGCGGGGGGGATACGAGCAGTACTTC	CASSGSGPRGGYEQYF
TRBJ1-1	TRBD1	TRBV9	few	TGTGCCAGCAGCGTGTACAGGGGCGAACCTAATGGAGCTTTCTTT	CASSVYRGEPNGAFF
TRBJ1-2	TRBD1	TRBV27	-	TGTGCCAGCAGTTTAGGCTTGGGACAGGGGGACTATGGCTACACCTTC	CASSLGLGQGDYGYTF
TRBJ1-4	TRBD1	TRBV4-3	-	TGCGCCAGCAGCCAAGAGGCGGCAGGGGGTGAAAAACTGTTTTTT	CASSQEAAGGEKLFF
TRBJ1-2	TRBD1	TRBV5-6	-	TGTGCCAGCAGCTTTGGTGGGACAGGGGAGTATGGCTACACCTTC	CASSFGGTGEYGYTF
TRBJ2-3	-	TRBV27	-	TGTGCCAGCAGTTTATCCGCCCGGGAACTTGATACGCAGTATTTT	CASSLSARELDTQYF
TRBJ1-4	-	TRBV19	-	TGTGCCAGTAGTATAGATCTAGAGGCGCGGAAACTGTTTTTT	CASSIDLEARKLFF
TRBJ1-2	-	TRBV9	once	TGTGCCAGCAGCGACCGGGAGACATATGGCTACACCTTC	CASSDRETYGYTF
TRBJ2-3	TRBD2	TRBV19	-	TGTGCCAGCCTCCCTTCTTCTAGCGGGGGTTTTCATACGCAGTATTTT	CASLPSSSGGFHTQYF
TRBJ2-5	TRBD2	TRBV6-1	few	TGTGCCAGCAGGGAGACTAGCGGGGGAGAGACCCAGTACTTC	CASRETSGGETQYF
TRBJ2-1	TRBD1	TRBV27	-	TGTGCCAGCGGGGACAGGGGATGGGACAATGAGCAGTTCTTC	CASGDRGWDNEQFF
TRBJ2-1	TRBD1	TRBV7-9	-	TGTGCCAGCAGCTTAAACAGGGGAACTTACAATGAGCAGTTCTTC	CASSLNRGTYNEQFF
TRBJ1-1	TRBD1	TRBV5-1	-	TGCGCCAGCAGCCCGGGACAGTCGAACACTGAAGCTTTCTTT	CASSPGQSNTEAFF
TRBJ1-6	TRBD1	TRBV5-4	few	TGTGCCAGCAGCATCCGGGGACAGGGAAGTTCACCCCTCCACTTT	CASSIRGQGSSPLHF
TRBJ1-1	-	TRBV7-2	few	TGTGCCAGCAGCTTAGTGGGGGGTGTCACTGAAGCTTTCTTT	CASSLVGGVTEAFF
TRBJ1-2	-	TRBV7-6	-	TGTGCCAGCAGCGCCCCGGGACTCTATGGCTACACCTTC	CASSAPGLYGYTF
TRBJ2-7	-	TRBV4-1	few	TGCGCCAGCAGCCTACGACTCCTCTCCTACGAGCAGTACTTC	CASSLRLLSYEQYF
TRBJ2-1	TRBD1	TRBV6-1	-	TGTGCCAGCAGGAGAGACAGGGTGATCGATGAGCAGTTCTTC	CASRRDRVIDEQFF